Reported below is one TCR beta chain. This specimen comes from a study of blood T cell repertoires in COVID-19. About the study: Spain, Italy and the United States supplied samples that represented acute and convalescent COVID-19. The cDNA or gDNA used as material had been derived from T cells, B-cell-depleted T cells, or PBMCs.

Trimming removed 0 bases from V and 0 bases from J, with 12 bases in between. The CDR3 is made up of 16 amino acids. In germline, CDR1 is SGHKS, CDR2 YYEKEE (reference sequence). Using immunoSEQ multiplex PCR, the repertoire was profiled, and TCRdb retains in-frame clones only, with some absent. The table lists hundreds of thousands of clones, more than 70% of them singletons. The sample taken for sequencing was peripheral blood. The V and J genes are TRBV5-5 and TRBJ1-1; D is uncertain. The receptor's source is a woman in her 30s who had recovered from COVID-19. CDR3 loop: CASSLEPGLMNTEAFF. In nucleotides, the CDR3 is TGTGCCAGCAGCTTGGAGCCGGGTTTAATGAACACTGAAGCTTTCTTT. Full variable domain (missing parts from reference TRBV5-5 and TRBJ1-1): DAGVTQSPTHLIKTRGQQVTLRCSPISGHKSVSWYQQVLGQGPQFIFQYYEKEERGRGNFPDRFSARQFPNYSSELNVNALLLGDSALYLCASSLEPGLMNTEAFFGQGTRLTVV.